Listed below are T cell receptor beta chains from one sample, sequenced in a study of CD8+CD57+ T cells in acquired aplastic anemia. One entry per CDR3 protein, called by TCRdb with MiXCR from the reads. The sample holds just over 450,000 distinct CDR3 sequences; around 30% are singletons and the top ten take 0.82%. The sequenced sample was sorted CD4+, CD8+, or CD8+CD57+ T cells (not recorded which) from PBMCs. All receptors come from a human donor with aplastic anemia. CDR3s include the opening cysteine and the closing phenylalanine or tryptophan. A D gene is named only where the DNA matches it firmly. Where a row states a size, it is once, few, many or the class of an expanded clone; other rows omit it.

clone size: once; V gene: TRBV6-5; J gene: TRBJ1-2; D gene: TRBD1; CDR3 DNA: TGTGCCAGCAGTTACTCGACGCAGGGGGCGCAATATGGCTACACCTTC; CDR3 protein: CASSYSTQGAQYGYTF
clone size: few; V gene: TRBV25-1; J gene: TRBJ1-2; D gene: NA; CDR3 DNA: TGTGCCAGCAGTGAATTCGGCCTTAACTATGGCTACACCTTC; CDR3 protein: CASSEFGLNYGYTF
clone size: many; V gene: TRBV10-3; J gene: TRBJ2-3; D gene: NA; CDR3 DNA: TGTGCCATCAGTGGGGACGTATACACAGATACGCAGTATTTT; CDR3 protein: CAISGDVYTDTQYF
clone size: many; V gene: TRBV7-2; J gene: TRBJ2-7; D gene: NA; CDR3 DNA: TGTGCCAGCAGCTTAGGAGGAAACTCCATCTACGAGCAGTACTTC; CDR3 protein: CASSLGGNSIYEQYF
clone size: NA; V gene: TRBV20-1; J gene: TRBJ1-1; D gene: TRBD1; CDR3 DNA: TGCAGTGCTCCTGGACAGGGGTTAACTGAAGCTTTCTTT; CDR3 protein: CSAPGQGLTEAFF
clone size: NA; V gene: TRBV11-2; J gene: TRBJ1-1; D gene: NA; CDR3 DNA: TGTGCCAGCAGGCTCCTGAGCGGAGGGGCCACGGGTGAAGCTTTCTTT; CDR3 protein: CASRLLSGGATGEAFF
clone size: few; V gene: TRBV20-1; J gene: TRBJ2-3; D gene: NA; CDR3 DNA: TGCGGGGTAGGGAAAACCAGCACAGATACGCAGTATTTT; CDR3 protein: CGVGKTSTDTQYF
clone size: NA; V gene: TRBV12-3/TRBV12-4; J gene: TRBJ2-1; D gene: TRBD2; CDR3 DNA: TGTGCCAGCACCAAAGGGGACCGGAGCGGGGGATACAATGAGCAGTTCTTC; CDR3 protein: CASTKGDRSGGYNEQFF
clone size: NA; V gene: TRBV2; J gene: TRBJ1-6; D gene: NA; CDR3 DNA: TGTGCCAGCAGTGAAGCGCTGTGGGGGAAGGATTCACCCCTCCACTTT; CDR3 protein: CASSEALWGKDSPLHF
clone size: few; V gene: TRBV11-2; J gene: TRBJ2-3; D gene: NA; CDR3 DNA: TGTGCCAGCAGTTCCGGGACAACGCTTTTCAGTAATACGCAGTATTTT; CDR3 protein: CASSSGTTLFSNTQYF
clone size: NA; V gene: TRBV13; J gene: TRBJ2-7; D gene: NA; CDR3 DNA: TGTGCCAGCAGCCCTCACCACAGCTACGAGCAGTACTTC; CDR3 protein: CASSPHHSYEQYF
clone size: many; V gene: TRBV16; J gene: TRBJ1-2; D gene: TRBD1; CDR3 DNA: TGTGCCAGCAGCCCGGGACAGGGGCAAACTAACTATGGCTACACCTTC; CDR3 protein: CASSPGQGQTNYGYTF
clone size: few; V gene: TRBV6-1; J gene: TRBJ1-1; D gene: TRBD1; CDR3 DNA: TGTGCCAGCAGCCGGGACAGCCTGAACACTGAAGCTTTCTTT; CDR3 protein: CASSRDSLNTEAFF
clone size: NA; V gene: TRBV19; J gene: TRBJ1-4; D gene: NA; CDR3 DNA: TGTGCCAGTAGTATCAGGGGCGGTGAAAAACTGTTTTTT; CDR3 protein: CASSIRGGEKLFF
clone size: NA; V gene: TRBV2; J gene: TRBJ2-7; D gene: NA; CDR3 DNA: TGTGCCAGCAGTGAAGCGCGGGGTAGCGAGCAGTACTTC; CDR3 protein: CASSEARGSEQYF
clone size: few; V gene: TRBV5-1; J gene: TRBJ2-1; D gene: NA; CDR3 DNA: TGCGCCAGCAGCTTGGTTCAGGGGGGCAATGAGCAGTTCTTC; CDR3 protein: CASSLVQGGNEQFF
clone size: NA; V gene: TRBV7-2; J gene: TRBJ1-2; D gene: NA; CDR3 DNA: TGTGCCAGCAGGGGGGGGGGCAGAACTAACTATGGCTACACCTTC; CDR3 protein: CASRGGGRTNYGYTF
clone size: many; V gene: TRBV20-1; J gene: TRBJ1-5; D gene: TRBD1; CDR3 DNA: TGCAGTGCCGTGACAGGGAATCAGCCCCAGCATTTT; CDR3 protein: CSAVTGNQPQHF
clone size: NA; V gene: TRBV10-3; J gene: TRBJ1-2; D gene: NA; CDR3 DNA: TGTGCCATCAGTCCGGGTCTCGGGGGTGGCTACACCTTC; CDR3 protein: CAISPGLGGGYTF
clone size: NA; V gene: TRBV20-1; J gene: TRBJ1-5; D gene: TRBD1; CDR3 DNA: TGCAGTGCTTCACAGGGGACCAATCAGCCCCAGCATTTT; CDR3 protein: CSASQGTNQPQHF
clone size: NA; V gene: TRBV4-2; J gene: TRBJ2-7; D gene: TRBD1; CDR3 DNA: TGTGCCAGCAGCCCCGGGACAGCTCCATCCTACGAGCAGTACTTC; CDR3 protein: CASSPGTAPSYEQYF
clone size: NA; V gene: TRBV7-2; J gene: TRBJ2-5; D gene: TRBD1; CDR3 DNA: TGTGCCAGCAGCCCGGGACAGGGGGCACTCGAGACCCAGTACTTC; CDR3 protein: CASSPGQGALETQYF
clone size: NA; V gene: TRBV2; J gene: TRBJ1-4; D gene: NA; CDR3 DNA: TGTGCCAGCAGTGGCGGGAGACGGGAAAAACTGTTTTTT; CDR3 protein: CASSGGRREKLFF
clone size: many; V gene: TRBV19; J gene: TRBJ2-3; D gene: NA; CDR3 DNA: TGTGCCAGTAGTTTACGGCCCTTGAGGGCAGATACGCAGTATTTT; CDR3 protein: CASSLRPLRADTQYF
clone size: many; V gene: TRBV2; J gene: TRBJ2-1; D gene: TRBD2; CDR3 DNA: TGTGCCAGCAGTCGGACTAGCAGTAATGAGCAGTTCTTC; CDR3 protein: CASSRTSSNEQFF
clone size: many; V gene: TRBV5-6; J gene: TRBJ1-5; D gene: NA; CDR3 DNA: TGTGCCAGCAGCGTAACAGGGTTCAATCAGCCCCAGCATTTT; CDR3 protein: CASSVTGFNQPQHF
clone size: few; V gene: TRBV6-1; J gene: TRBJ2-7; D gene: NA; CDR3 DNA: TGTGCCAGCAGACAAGGACGGGTTTCGCACGAGCAGTACTTC; CDR3 protein: CASRQGRVSHEQYF
clone size: NA; V gene: TRBV18; J gene: TRBJ2-7; D gene: NA; CDR3 DNA: TGTGCCAGCTCACCGGGGGTGGGCGAGCAGTACTTC; CDR3 protein: CASSPGVGEQYF
clone size: NA; V gene: TRBV11-2; J gene: TRBJ1-4; D gene: NA; CDR3 DNA: TGTGCCAGCAGCACCAGGGGTTTAAATGAAAAACTGTTTTTT; CDR3 protein: CASSTRGLNEKLFF
clone size: NA; V gene: TRBV10-3; J gene: TRBJ1-4; D gene: NA; CDR3 DNA: TGTGCCATCAGTGAGGGTACAGGGCCTGAAAAACTGTTTTTT; CDR3 protein: CAISEGTGPEKLFF
clone size: few; V gene: TRBV7-8; J gene: TRBJ2-5; D gene: TRBD1; CDR3 DNA: TGTGCCAGCAGCCGCAGGGACAGGGGGCAAGAGACCCAGTACTTC; CDR3 protein: CASSRRDRGQETQYF
clone size: few; V gene: TRBV12-5; J gene: TRBJ1-2; D gene: NA; CDR3 DNA: TGTGCTAGTGGACCAGCCCCAGGGGCAAGCGGCTACACCTTC; CDR3 protein: CASGPAPGASGYTF
clone size: NA; V gene: TRBV5-1; J gene: TRBJ1-1; D gene: NA; CDR3 DNA: TGCGCCAGCAGCTCGGATGGACAGCATAACACTGAAGCTTTCTTT; CDR3 protein: CASSSDGQHNTEAFF
clone size: NA; V gene: TRBV20-1; J gene: TRBJ1-1; D gene: NA; CDR3 DNA: TGCAGTGCTCTGGTGGGCACTGAAGCTTTCTTT; CDR3 protein: CSALVGTEAFF
clone size: many; V gene: TRBV7-2; J gene: TRBJ2-7; D gene: NA; CDR3 DNA: TGTGCCAGCAGCTCCCAGGGCGGGGCTCACCACGAGCAGTACTTC; CDR3 protein: CASSSQGGAHHEQYF
clone size: once; V gene: TRBV15; J gene: TRBJ1-2; D gene: NA; CDR3 DNA: TGTGCCACCAGCAAAGGGTTGGCCTACACCTTC; CDR3 protein: CATSKGLAYTF
clone size: NA; V gene: TRBV20-1; J gene: TRBJ2-1; D gene: TRBD1; CDR3 DNA: TGCAGTGGGGGCAACGCAATGCTAAGTTATGACAGGGGGCTCGAGCAGTTCTTC; CDR3 protein: CSGGNAMLSYDRGLEQFF
clone size: NA; V gene: TRBV7-9; J gene: TRBJ2-3; D gene: NA; CDR3 DNA: TGTGCCAGCACCCGACTCGGGGATACGCAGTATTTT; CDR3 protein: CASTRLGDTQYF
clone size: few; V gene: TRBV20-1; J gene: TRBJ2-5; D gene: NA; CDR3 DNA: TGCAGTGCCGGATCCCCGGGATTAGGGGCGACCCAGTACTTC; CDR3 protein: CSAGSPGLGATQYF
clone size: few; V gene: TRBV5-1; J gene: TRBJ2-7; D gene: TRBD1; CDR3 DNA: TGCGCCAGCAGGCTCGAGGGGCAGGGGGTGTACGAGCAGTACTTC; CDR3 protein: CASRLEGQGVYEQYF
clone size: few; V gene: TRBV20-1; J gene: TRBJ2-1; D gene: NA; CDR3 DNA: TGCAGTGGGGGGCCTGGGCTAGCGATAGACAATGAGCAGTTCTTC; CDR3 protein: CSGGPGLAIDNEQFF
clone size: NA; V gene: TRBV10-1; J gene: TRBJ2-2; D gene: TRBD1; CDR3 DNA: TGCGCCAGCAGTGGACAGGGGGCTCCCGGGGAGCTGTTTTTT; CDR3 protein: CASSGQGAPGELFF
clone size: few; V gene: TRBV2; J gene: TRBJ2-1; D gene: NA; CDR3 DNA: TGTGCCAGCAGTGGCGTGAGGGGCCGGTACAATGAGCAGTTCTTC; CDR3 protein: CASSGVRGRYNEQFF
clone size: NA; V gene: TRBV30; J gene: TRBJ2-7; D gene: NA; CDR3 DNA: TGTGCCTGGAGTACACCTGCCCTGGGCTACGAGCAGTCCTTC; CDR3 protein: CAWSTPALGYEQSF
clone size: NA; V gene: TRBV19; J gene: TRBJ1-1; D gene: TRBD1; CDR3 DNA: TGTGCCAGTAGTGTGGGGGACAGGTCCGGGACTGAAGCTTTCTTT; CDR3 protein: CASSVGDRSGTEAFF
clone size: NA; V gene: TRBV6-1; J gene: TRBJ1-2; D gene: TRBD1; CDR3 DNA: TGTGCCAGCAGTCGCGACAGGGGAGCAGGGGGCTACACCTTC; CDR3 protein: CASSRDRGAGGYTF
clone size: few; V gene: TRBV5-6; J gene: TRBJ1-5; D gene: NA; CDR3 DNA: TGTGCCAGCAGCTTGTACGCGTGGGGGGGTCAGCCCCAGCATTTT; CDR3 protein: CASSLYAWGGQPQHF
clone size: many; V gene: TRBV11-3; J gene: TRBJ1-2; D gene: TRBD1; CDR3 DNA: TGTGCCAGCAGCTTTGAGGGCGGGGGACAGGGCCATGGCTACACCTTC; CDR3 protein: CASSFEGGGQGHGYTF